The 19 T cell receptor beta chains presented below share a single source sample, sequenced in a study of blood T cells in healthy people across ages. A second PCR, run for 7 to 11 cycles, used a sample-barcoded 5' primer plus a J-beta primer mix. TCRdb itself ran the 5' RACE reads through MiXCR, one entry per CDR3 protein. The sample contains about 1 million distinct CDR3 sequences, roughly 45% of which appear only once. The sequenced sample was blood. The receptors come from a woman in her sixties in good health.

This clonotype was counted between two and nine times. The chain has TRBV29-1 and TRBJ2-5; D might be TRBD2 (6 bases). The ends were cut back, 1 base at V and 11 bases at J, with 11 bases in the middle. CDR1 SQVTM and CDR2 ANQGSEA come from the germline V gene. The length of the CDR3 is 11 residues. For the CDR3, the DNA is TGCAGCGTTGAAGGTCCGGGGGAGCAGTACTTC. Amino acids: CSVEGPGEQYF. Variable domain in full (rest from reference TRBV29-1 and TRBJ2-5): SAVISQKPSRDICQRGTSLTIQCQVDSQVTMMFWYRQQPGQSLTLIATANQGSEATYESGFVIDKFPISRPNLTFSTLTVSNMSPEDSSIYLCSVEGPGEQYFGPGTRLLVL.

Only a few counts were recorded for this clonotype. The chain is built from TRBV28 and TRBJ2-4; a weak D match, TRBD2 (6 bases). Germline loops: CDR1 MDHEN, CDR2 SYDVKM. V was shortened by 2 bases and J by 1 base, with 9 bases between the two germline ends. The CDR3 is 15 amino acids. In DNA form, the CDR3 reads TGTGCCAGCAGTTTAATGGAGGGGGCCAAAAACATTCAGTACTTC. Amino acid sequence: CASSLMEGAKNIQYF.

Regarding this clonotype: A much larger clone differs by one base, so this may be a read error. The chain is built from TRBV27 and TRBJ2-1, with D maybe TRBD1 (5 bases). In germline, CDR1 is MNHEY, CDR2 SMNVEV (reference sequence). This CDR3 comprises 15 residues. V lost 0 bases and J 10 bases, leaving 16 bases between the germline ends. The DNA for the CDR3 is TGTGCCAGCAGTTTATCGGTCCAGGGTCTTAAAGAGCAGTTCTTC. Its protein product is CASSLSVQGLKEQFF.

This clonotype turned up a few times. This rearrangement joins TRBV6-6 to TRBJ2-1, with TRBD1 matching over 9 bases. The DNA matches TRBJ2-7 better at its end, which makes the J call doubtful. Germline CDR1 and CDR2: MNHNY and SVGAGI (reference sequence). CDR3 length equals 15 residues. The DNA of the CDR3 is TGTGCCAGCAGTCCGAGTGGGACAGGGAGATACGAGCAGTACTTC. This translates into CASSPSGTGRYEQYF.

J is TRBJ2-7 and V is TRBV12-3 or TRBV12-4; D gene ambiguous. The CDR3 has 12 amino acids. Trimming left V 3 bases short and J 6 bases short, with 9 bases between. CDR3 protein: CASSFLVGEQYF. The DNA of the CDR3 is TGTGCCAGCAGTTTCCTAGTGGGCGAGCAGTACTTC.

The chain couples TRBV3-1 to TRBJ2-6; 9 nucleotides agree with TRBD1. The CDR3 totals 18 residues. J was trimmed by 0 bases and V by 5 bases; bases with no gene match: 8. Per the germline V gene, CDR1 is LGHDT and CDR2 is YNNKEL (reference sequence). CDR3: CASSTTGTGPSGANVLTF. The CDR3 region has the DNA TGTGCCAGCAGCACCACCGGGACAGGGCCCTCTGGGGCCAACGTCCTGACTTTC. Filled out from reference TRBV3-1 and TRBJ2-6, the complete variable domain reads DTAVSQTPKYLVTQMGNDKSIKCEQNLGHDTMYWYKQDSKKFLKIMFSYNNKELIINETVPNRFSPKSPDKAHLNLHINSLELGDSAVYFCASSTTGTGPSGANVLTFGAGSRLTVL.

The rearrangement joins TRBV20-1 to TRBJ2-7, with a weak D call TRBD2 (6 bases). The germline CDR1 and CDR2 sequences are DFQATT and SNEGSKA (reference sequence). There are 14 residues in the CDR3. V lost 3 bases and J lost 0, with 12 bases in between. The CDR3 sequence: CSASFSGYSYEQYF. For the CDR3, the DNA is TGCAGTGCTAGCTTTAGCGGATACTCCTACGAGCAGTACTTC.

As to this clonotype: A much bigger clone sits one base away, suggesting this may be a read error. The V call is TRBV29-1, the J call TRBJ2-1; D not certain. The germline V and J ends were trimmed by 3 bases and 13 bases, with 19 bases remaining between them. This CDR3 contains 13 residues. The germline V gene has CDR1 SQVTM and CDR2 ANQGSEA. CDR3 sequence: CSVDTAQEETQFF. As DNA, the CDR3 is TGCAGCGTTGATACAGCGCAGGAAGAGACCCAGTTCTTC.

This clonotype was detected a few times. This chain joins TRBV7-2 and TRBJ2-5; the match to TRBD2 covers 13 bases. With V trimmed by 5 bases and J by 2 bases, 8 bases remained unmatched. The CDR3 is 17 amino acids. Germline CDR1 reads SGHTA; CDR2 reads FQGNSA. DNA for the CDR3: TGTGCCAGCAGCCGGACTAGCGGGAGTGCCCAGCAAGAGACCCAGTACTTC. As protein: CASSRTSGSAQQETQYF.

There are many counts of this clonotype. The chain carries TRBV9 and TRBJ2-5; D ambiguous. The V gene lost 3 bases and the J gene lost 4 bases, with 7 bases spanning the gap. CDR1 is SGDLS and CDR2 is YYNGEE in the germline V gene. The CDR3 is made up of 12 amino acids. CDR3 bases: TGTGCCAGCAGCGGACTCGGAGAGACCCAGTACTTC. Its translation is CASSGLGETQYF.

CDR3 sequence (DNA): TGTGCCAGCAGCTTAAGGCAGTCCCATGGCTACACCTTC. Translating it yields CASSLRQSHGYTF. The chain joins TRBV7-2 to TRBJ1-2; D not resolved. The CDR3 has 13 amino acids. The V and J ends lost 2 bases and 6 bases respectively, with 10 bases between them. Germline-derived CDR1 and CDR2 are SGHTA and FQGNSA.

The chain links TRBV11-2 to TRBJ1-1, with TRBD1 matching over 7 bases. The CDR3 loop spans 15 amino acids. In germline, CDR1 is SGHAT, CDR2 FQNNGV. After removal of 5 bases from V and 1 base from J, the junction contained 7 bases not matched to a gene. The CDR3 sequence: CASSPRTGPNTEAFF. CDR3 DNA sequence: TGTGCCAGCAGCCCCCGGACAGGCCCGAACACTGAAGCTTTCTTT.

CDR3 DNA: TGTGCCAGCAGTTTAGGTAGGGCGTGGAATGAGCAGTTCTTC. Protein product: CASSLGRAWNEQFF. The rearrangement links TRBV28 to TRBJ2-1; D gene ambiguous. The CDR3 has 14 amino acids. Trimming removed 2 bases at V and 7 bases at J, with 12 bases between. In germline, CDR1 is MDHEN, CDR2 SYDVKM. Supplemented by reference TRBV28 and TRBJ2-1, the full variable domain reads DVKVTQSSRYLVKRTGEKVFLECVQDMDHENMFWYRQDPGLGLRLIYFSYDVKMKEKGDIPEGYSVSREKKERFSLILESASTNQTSMYLCASSLGRAWNEQFFGPGTRLTVL.

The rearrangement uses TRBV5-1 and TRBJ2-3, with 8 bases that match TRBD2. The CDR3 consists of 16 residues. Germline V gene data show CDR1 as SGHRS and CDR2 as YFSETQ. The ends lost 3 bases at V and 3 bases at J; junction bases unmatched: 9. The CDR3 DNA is TGCGCCAGCAGCTGGTTAGGGGCGGGAGGTACAGATACGCAGTATTTT. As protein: CASSWLGAGGTDTQYF.

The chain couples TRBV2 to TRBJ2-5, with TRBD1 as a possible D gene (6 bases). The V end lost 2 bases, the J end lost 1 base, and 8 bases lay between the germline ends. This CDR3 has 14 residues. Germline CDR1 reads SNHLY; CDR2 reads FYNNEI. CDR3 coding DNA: TGTGCCAGCAGTGAACAGGACAGCCAAGAGACCCAGTACTTC. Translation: CASSEQDSQETQYF.

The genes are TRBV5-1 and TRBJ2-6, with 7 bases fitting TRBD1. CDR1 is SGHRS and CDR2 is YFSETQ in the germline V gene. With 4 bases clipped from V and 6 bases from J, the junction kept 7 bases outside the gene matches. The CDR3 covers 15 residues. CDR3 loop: CASSPRQGVANVLTF. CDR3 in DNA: TGCGCCAGCAGCCCACGACAGGGTGTGGCCAACGTCCTGACTTTC.

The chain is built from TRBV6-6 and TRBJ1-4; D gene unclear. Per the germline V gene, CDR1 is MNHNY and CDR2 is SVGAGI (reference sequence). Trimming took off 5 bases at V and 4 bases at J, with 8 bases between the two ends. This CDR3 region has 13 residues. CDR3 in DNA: TGTGCCAGCAGTCTACGGGGTAATGAAAAACTGTTTTTT. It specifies CASSLRGNEKLFF.

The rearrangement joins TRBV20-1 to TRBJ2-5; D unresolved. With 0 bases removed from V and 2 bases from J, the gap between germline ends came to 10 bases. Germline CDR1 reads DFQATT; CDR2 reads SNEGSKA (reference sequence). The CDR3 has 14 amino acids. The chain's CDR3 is CSARDKTDQETQYF. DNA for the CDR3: TGCAGTGCTAGAGATAAGACGGATCAAGAGACCCAGTACTTC.

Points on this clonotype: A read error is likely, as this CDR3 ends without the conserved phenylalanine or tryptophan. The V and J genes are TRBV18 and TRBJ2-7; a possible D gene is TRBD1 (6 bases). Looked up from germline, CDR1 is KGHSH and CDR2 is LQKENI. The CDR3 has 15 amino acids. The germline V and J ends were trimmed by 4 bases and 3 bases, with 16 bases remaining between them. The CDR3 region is CASSLQTGKGYEQYL. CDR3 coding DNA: TGTGCCAGCTCACTCCAGACAGGCAAGGGCTACGAGCAGTACCTC.